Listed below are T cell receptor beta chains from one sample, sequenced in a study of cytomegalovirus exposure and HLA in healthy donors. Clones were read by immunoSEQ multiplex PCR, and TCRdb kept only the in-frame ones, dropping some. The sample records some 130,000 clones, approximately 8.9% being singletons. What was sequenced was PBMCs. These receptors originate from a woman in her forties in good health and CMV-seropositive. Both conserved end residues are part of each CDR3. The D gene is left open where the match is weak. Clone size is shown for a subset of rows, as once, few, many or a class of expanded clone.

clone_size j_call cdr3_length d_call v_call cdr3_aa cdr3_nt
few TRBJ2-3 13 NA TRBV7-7 CASSLGRGMTQYF TGTGCCAGCAGCTTAGGAAGGGGGATGACGCAGTATTTT
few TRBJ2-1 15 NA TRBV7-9 CASSFQERGNNEQFF TGTGCCAGCAGCTTCCAAGAGAGAGGAAACAATGAGCAGTTCTTC
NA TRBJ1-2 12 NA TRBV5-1 CASGSRNYGYTF TGCGCCAGCGGGAGTAGAAACTATGGCTACACCTTC
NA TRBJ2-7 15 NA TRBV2 CASSPPPIRSGEQYF TGTGCCAGCAGTCCCCCACCAATTCGGAGCGGCGAGCAGTACTTC
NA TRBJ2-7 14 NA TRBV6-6 CASSYSSGPSEQYF TGTGCCAGCAGTTACTCGTCAGGCCCGAGCGAGCAGTACTTC
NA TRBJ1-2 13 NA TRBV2 CASRGPRGWGYTF TGTGCCAGCAGGGGACCGAGGGGGTGGGGCTACACCTTC
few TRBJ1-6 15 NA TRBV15 CATSRSPGPSGPLHF TGTGCCACCAGCAGATCCCCAGGGCCCTCAGGCCCCCTCCACTTT
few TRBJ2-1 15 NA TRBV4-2 CASSLEVSAYNEQFF TGTGCCAGCAGCCTCGAGGTATCGGCCTACAATGAGCAGTTCTTC
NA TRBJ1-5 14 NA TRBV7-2 CASSRWEASQPQHF TGTGCCAGCAGCCGCTGGGAGGCGAGTCAGCCCCAGCATTTT
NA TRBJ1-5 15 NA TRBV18 CASSPPQGSRQPQHF TGTGCCAGCTCACCACCCCAGGGGTCGCGGCAGCCCCAGCATTTT
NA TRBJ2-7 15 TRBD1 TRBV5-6 CASSLAGTVSYEQYF TGTGCCAGCAGCTTGGCGGGGACAGTCTCCTACGAGCAGTACTTC
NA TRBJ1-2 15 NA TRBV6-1 CASSEGRQSNYGYTF TGTGCCAGCAGTGAAGGCAGGCAATCTAACTATGGCTACACCTTC
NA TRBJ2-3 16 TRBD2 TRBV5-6 CASAKRGLAGTDTQYF TGTGCCAGCGCCAAACGGGGACTAGCCGGCACAGATACGCAGTATTTT
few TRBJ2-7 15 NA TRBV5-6 CASSWPGGGSYEQYF TGTGCCAGCAGCTGGCCGGGTGGCGGCTCCTACGAGCAGTACTTC
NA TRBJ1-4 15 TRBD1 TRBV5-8 CASSYGDREDEKLFF TGTGCCAGCAGCTATGGGGACAGGGAGGATGAAAAACTGTTTTTT
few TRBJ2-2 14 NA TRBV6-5 CASSTPEITGELFF TGTGCCAGCAGTACACCTGAAATCACCGGGGAGCTGTTTTTT
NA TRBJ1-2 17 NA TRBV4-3 CASSQVWRGPSNYGYTF TGCGCCAGCAGCCAAGTTTGGAGGGGACCCTCTAACTATGGCTACACCTTC
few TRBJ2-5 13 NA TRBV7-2 CASSLGTQETQYF TGTGCCAGCAGCTTAGGGACTCAAGAGACCCAGTACTTC
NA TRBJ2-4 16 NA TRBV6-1 CASSEDVRTNKNIQYF TGTGCCAGCAGTGAAGACGTCAGGACTAACAAAAACATTCAGTACTTC
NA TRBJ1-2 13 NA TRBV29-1 CSVGFADTDGYTF TGCAGCGTTGGGTTCGCAGACACCGATGGCTACACCTTC
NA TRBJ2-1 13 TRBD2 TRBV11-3 CASSVTGGNEQFF TGTGCCAGCAGCGTGACGGGAGGAAATGAGCAGTTCTTC
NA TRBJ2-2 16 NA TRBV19 CASSMSGRGNTGELFF TGTGCCAGTAGTATGAGTGGCAGGGGAAACACCGGGGAGCTGTTTTTT
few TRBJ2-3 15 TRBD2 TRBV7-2 CASSRPGGAADTQYF TGTGCCAGCAGCCGCCCCGGGGGGGCTGCAGATACGCAGTATTTT
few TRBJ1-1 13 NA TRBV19 CASSLEVPAEAFF TGTGCCAGTAGTTTAGAAGTTCCAGCTGAAGCTTTCTTT
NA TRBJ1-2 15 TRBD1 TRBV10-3 CAITKNRGLDYGYTF TGTGCCATCACCAAAAACAGGGGTCTCGACTATGGCTACACCTTC
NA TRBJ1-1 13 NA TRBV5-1 CASRRGEGTEAFF TGCGCCAGCAGACGGGGGGAGGGTACTGAAGCTTTCTTT
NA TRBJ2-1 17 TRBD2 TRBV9 CASSATLAGLTYNEQFF TGTGCCAGCAGCGCGACGCTAGCGGGGCTTACCTACAATGAGCAGTTCTTC
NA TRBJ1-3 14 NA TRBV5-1 CASSAGTMGNTIYF TGCGCCAGCAGCGCAGGGACAATGGGAAACACCATATATTTT
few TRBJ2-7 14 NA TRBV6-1 CASNSDRGSYEQYF TGTGCCAGCAACTCGGACAGAGGCTCCTACGAGCAGTACTTC
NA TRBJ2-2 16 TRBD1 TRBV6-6 CASTLAGTANTGELFF TGTGCCAGCACCCTCGCCGGGACAGCGAACACCGGGGAGCTGTTTTTT
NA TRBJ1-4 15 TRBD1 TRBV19 CASSIGQAINEKLFF TGTGCCAGTAGTATCGGACAGGCGATTAATGAAAAACTGTTTTTT
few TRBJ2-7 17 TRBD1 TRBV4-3 CASSQEGRGQEPYERYF TGCGCCAGCAGCCAAGAAGGTAGGGGACAGGAGCCCTACGAGCGGTACTTC
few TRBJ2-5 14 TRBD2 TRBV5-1 CASSLLAGQETQYF TGCGCCAGCAGCTTACTAGCGGGGCAAGAGACCCAGTACTTC
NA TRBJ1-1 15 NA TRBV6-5 CASSYRSGMNTEAFF TGTGCCAGCAGTTACAGGTCAGGAATGAACACTGAAGCTTTCTTT
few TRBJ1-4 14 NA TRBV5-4 CASSPGEGNGKLFF TGTGCCAGCAGCCCGGGGGAGGGGAACGGAAAACTGTTTTTT
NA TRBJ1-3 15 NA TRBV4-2 CASSPQEPSGNTIYF TGTGCCAGCAGCCCTCAGGAACCCTCTGGAAACACCATATATTTT
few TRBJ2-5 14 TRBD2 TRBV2 CASRTSGYDGTQYF TGTGCCAGCAGGACTAGCGGGTATGATGGGACCCAGTACTTC
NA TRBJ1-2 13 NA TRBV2 CASSGDSNYGYTF TGTGCCAGCAGTGGCGACAGTAACTATGGCTACACCTTC
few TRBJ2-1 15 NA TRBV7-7 CASSLDGGPYNEQFF TGTGCCAGCAGCTTAGACGGGGGTCCCTACAATGAGCAGTTCTTC
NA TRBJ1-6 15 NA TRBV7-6 CASSSQRGGNSPLHF TGTGCCAGCAGCTCCCAAAGGGGAGGGAATTCACCCCTCCACTTT
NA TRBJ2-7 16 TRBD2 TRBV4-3 CASSQGRTSFAYEQYF TGCGCCAGCAGCCAAGGAAGGACTAGCTTCGCCTACGAGCAGTACTTC
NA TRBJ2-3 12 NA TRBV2 CASSVQGSTQYF TGTGCCAGCAGTGTCCAGGGTAGTACGCAGTATTTT
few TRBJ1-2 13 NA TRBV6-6 CASSYSQGYGYTF TGTGCCAGCAGTTACTCGCAGGGCTATGGCTACACCTTC
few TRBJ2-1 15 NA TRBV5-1 CASSVDRPGYNEQFF TGCGCCAGCAGCGTAGACAGACCCGGGTACAATGAGCAGTTCTTC
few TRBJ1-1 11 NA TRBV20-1 CSVRGPTEAFF TGCAGTGTGCGAGGGCCCACTGAAGCTTTCTTT